This T cell receptor (beta chain) was sequenced for a study of blood T cells in healthy people across ages. The sample holds a few counts of this clonotype. Its antigen is currently unknown. Combining a sample-barcoded 5' primer with a J-beta primer mix, a second PCR ran for roughly 7 to 11 cycles. TCRdb re-called the 5' RACE reads through MiXCR, storing one row per CDR3 protein. The sample has 700,000 to 1,000,000 distinct CDR3 sequences, under 55% seen once. The V gene end was trimmed by 7 bases and the J gene end by 3 bases; junction bases not matched to a gene: 11. Germline-derived CDR1 and CDR2 are SEHNR and FQNEAQ (reference sequence). The CDR3 has 17 residues. Points from the study as a whole: PBMC samples, being unsorted, prevented any conclusive comparison of naive and antigen-experienced cells. Considered underestimates were the diversity estimates obtained from one million T cells. The donors' CMV status was not determined, possibly confounding changes in expanded clonotypes.

Per-sample yields of isolated PBMCs were at least 7 million. This chain joins TRBV7-9 and TRBJ2-1; 11 nucleotides align to TRBD2. The receptor comes from a man between 60 and 75 years old in good health. The sequencing input was blood. CDR3 protein: CASNPLATSGVYNEQFF. CDR3 in DNA: TGTGCCAGCAACCCCCTCGCGACTAGCGGGGTCTACAATGAGCAGTTCTTC.